This T cell receptor beta chain was obtained from a study of shared clonotypes between healthy human individuals (dated by TCRdb to about 2020). About the study as a whole: A few men and two women, aged 18 to 49 years, made up the cohort. To estimate repertoire size and how much clonotype sharing occurs between individuals, the study deeply sequenced the blood TCR repertoires of a handful of healthy adults. For each donor, three plates each were used for CD4 naive and CD4 memory, two plates were used for CD8 naive, and one plate was used for CD8 memory. Leukapheresis yielded between about 0.94 and 8.9 billion PBMCs per donor. To increase sequencing depth and limit assay-specific biases, TCR repertoire library preparation and sequencing were carried out by different laboratories using diverse techniques. Results the study describes overall, beyond this receptor: Pairwise subsampling led to the expectation that sequencing depth would affect the degree of clonotype sharing among donors. The genetic and exposure-history diversity represented was limited by the small number of donors. Naive subsets generally had larger estimated clonotype richness than memory subsets did. Sharing across a handful of donors was observed for 4.5% to 6.5% of naive CD4, over 3% of naive CD8, over 2% of memory CD4, and less than 0.45% of memory CD8 clonotypes. Sampling was restricted to blood, and TCR repertoires in tissues likely differ from the TCR repertoires found in blood. Incomplete sequencing was indicated by rarefaction of sorted-subset datasets, despite the large sequencing depth. Clonotypes shared by all four sorted-subset donors showed higher generation probabilities than non-shared clonotypes.

Using the deep immunoSEQ assay, multiplex PCR amplified TCR CDR3 regions from genomic DNA. Genomic DNA extracted from each cell subset was distributed evenly over all wells of several immunoSEQ 96-well plates, and each plate served as one replicate. Each replicate PCR for sorted subsets received about 0.2 ug genomic DNA, equal to roughly 30,000 T cell genomes. Purified libraries were measured with a Qubit 3.0 fluorometer, size-checked on a Bioanalyzer 2100, and measured again with the KAPA Library Quantification kit. A separate single-read 150-cycle Illumina NextSeq 550 flow cell was used to sequence each immunoSEQ 96-well plate. The study's own analysis went as follows. Because the immunoSEQ output held only junctional sequences and lacked quality scores, the filtering could not match the filtering applied to full-length reads. To assign V/J genes and CDR3, sequences were annotated using PyIR, a Python wrapper for IgBLAST v1.9, with IMGT germline references. Reads with weak V/J assignments (E-value above 1e-6), missing CDR3, stop codons, out-of-frame junctions, or ambiguous translated residues were removed. V3J clonotypes were defined by identical inferred V gene, J gene, and CDR3 amino acid sequence. To compute the percentage overlap between repertoires, the number of shared unique clonotypes was divided by the size of the smaller repertoire. Repertoire richness was assessed with RTK rarefaction, the Chao1 estimator, and Recon v2.1 estimates of unobserved clonotypes. Generation probabilities were computed with OLGA for all TCRbeta clonotypes obtained by the gDNA method from a handful of donors. Sourced from immuneACCESS, this table was stored by TCRdb with only in-frame sequences that have V and J called. A share of the clones is absent; for the studies checked, an unresolved V gene accounts for under half, and the remainder has no known explanation. V and J calls and clone size are as listed in that table; D and trimming were resolved from the DNA. The sample has around 200,000 clones on record, over 50% of them singletons. Around 9.3% of the sample goes to the ten largest clones.

This clone came up a few times. No cognate antigen has been identified for it. Base qualities were left out, and no much larger clone turns up one base away. Healthy HIV-negative adults with no recently reported acute infections or vaccinations were included as donors. Only Caucasian adults living in Nashville, Tennessee, USA were represented among the donors. CD4+ T cells were enriched by magnetic negative selection; naive cells were then positively selected on CD45RA, and the negative fraction formed the memory subset. Blood was collected by leukapheresis, and PBMCs were isolated by Ficoll-Histopaque density gradient centrifugation and then cryopreserved in liquid nitrogen vapor phase. Analytical flow cytometry was used to check the purity and quantity of each magnetically sorted T cell population. Genomic DNA was isolated from every sorted fraction and measured by UV absorbance on a Nanodrop 2000c.

The receptor was isolated from a man between 25 and 39 years old in good health. The specimen sequenced was memory CD4+ T cells sorted from blood. Read against the paper, the sample's cell subset or site label means: CD45RA-negative fraction.

In nucleotides, the sequence is TGTGCCAGCTCAGCGGGACCTAACACTGAAGCTTTCTTT. Translated, this gives CASSAGPNTEAFF. This sequence uses TRBV18 and TRBJ1-1; 5 matching bases give a weak D call of TRBD1. The CDR3 spans 13 residues, from the cysteine through the phenylalanine. CDR3 DNA only is kept here, 39 bases in frame from base 1. V was cut back by 5 bases and J by 2 bases, leaving a gap of 9 bases between them. CDR1 and CDR2, looked up from the germline V gene, are KGHSH and LQKENI.